This is a list of T cell receptor beta chains from one sample in a study of beta chain features in type 1 diabetes. Clones were sequenced by immunoSEQ multiplex PCR, and TCRdb holds only the in-frame ones, with some missing. Of about 660,000 clones in the sample, around 15% are singletons; the top ten hold less than 0.04%. The sequenced material came from naive CD4+ T cells from blood. The receptors derive from a man between 18 and 35 years old with type 1 diabetes. Both conserved end residues are part of each CDR3. Clone size appears in some rows only: once, few, many, or a class for an expanded clone.

CDR3aa,v_gene,j_gene,abundance
CASSLYAGRGPQETQYF,TRBV5-4,TRBJ2-5,few
CASSIEGYNEQFF,TRBV19,TRBJ2-1,few
CASSVEAGSSYEQYF,TRBV9,TRBJ2-7,-
CASSFTQGLGEAFF,TRBV5-1,TRBJ1-1,few
CSVGGDRDYGYTF,TRBV29-1,TRBJ1-2,few
CASSASGANVLTF,TRBV2,TRBJ2-6,-
CASSIDRGAGKNIQYF,TRBV19,TRBJ2-4,few
CASSLVWSSYNEQFF,TRBV7-2,TRBJ2-1,few
CAWALGGSAQHF,TRBV30,TRBJ1-5,few
CASSQERIGEQFF,TRBV14,TRBJ2-1,few
CASTSGGTSYEQYF,TRBV7-2,TRBJ2-7,few
CAWSVAPGSYNEQFF,TRBV30,TRBJ2-1,-
CASSSTGTGFTDTQYF,TRBV7-9,TRBJ2-3,few
CASSPGDTQYF,TRBV18,TRBJ2-3,few
CASIGGFSHTEAFF,TRBV6-5,TRBJ1-1,few
CASTLQGGGSHEQYF,TRBV7-9,TRBJ2-7,-
CASSLPHTEAFF,TRBV5-1,TRBJ1-1,-
CASSVTSSGNTIYF,TRBV9,TRBJ1-3,-
CASSQLAGLTDTQYF,TRBV18,TRBJ2-3,-
CASSQKGGSGRNEQFF,TRBV11-2,TRBJ2-1,-
CASSQDLAGGVSSYEQYF,TRBV4-2,TRBJ2-7,-
CASSLGPADIQYF,TRBV5-5,TRBJ2-4,-
CATRVGQGTDTQYF,TRBV15,TRBJ2-3,few
CASSPGQGGRNYGYTF,TRBV4-1,TRBJ1-2,-
CASSLAGGGSEQFF,TRBV11-3,TRBJ2-1,-
CASSLAGGDTQYF,TRBV10-1,TRBJ2-3,-
CASSLWAHHGYTF,TRBV28,TRBJ1-2,few
CASTREIQQPQHF,TRBV7-2,TRBJ1-5,-
CASGLPTEQFF,TRBV7-9,TRBJ2-1,few
CASRLRTGSSYNEQFF,TRBV12-2,TRBJ2-1,-
CASSQDPGGVPGELFF,TRBV4-2,TRBJ2-2,-
CASSLMTGNLYGYTF,TRBV7-9,TRBJ1-2,-
CSVDRSMNTEAFF,TRBV29-1,TRBJ1-1,few
CASSYRGPSTDTQYF,TRBV6-6,TRBJ2-3,few
CASSFQDGTEAFF,TRBV7-2,TRBJ1-1,few
CASSRSGSDIQYF,TRBV19,TRBJ2-4,few
CAWTSTWTGTETEAFF,TRBV30,TRBJ1-1,-
CASSLTGDNQPQHF,TRBV4-1,TRBJ1-5,few
CASSPGQGNYEQYF,TRBV25-1,TRBJ2-7,-
CASRVALTGEHTDTQYF,TRBV5-1,TRBJ2-3,-
CASSLDRNTDTQYF,TRBV7-9,TRBJ2-3,few
CASSQGINSQVVGELFF,TRBV4-1,TRBJ2-2,few
CATSTPGHNEQFF,TRBV15,TRBJ2-1,few
CASSSHPTEAFF,TRBV6-5,TRBJ1-1,few
CASSLGTGVIDTQYF,TRBV11-1,TRBJ2-3,-
CASSPQGGGNQPQHF,TRBV2,TRBJ1-5,few
CASSLEGRGGVEQYF,TRBV4-1,TRBJ2-7,few
CASSLTSGRFHEQYF,TRBV7-2,TRBJ2-7,few
CATLAAGPYEQYF,TRBV25-1,TRBJ2-7,few
CASSTSYSNQPQHF,TRBV6-5,TRBJ1-5,-
CASSPAGTGAYEQYF,TRBV25-1,TRBJ2-7,-
CASSPFGDRLNTEAFF,TRBV5-1,TRBJ1-1,-
CASSPEGVATNEKLFF,TRBV7-9,TRBJ1-4,few
CSVASQGVTNYGYTF,TRBV29-1,TRBJ1-2,-
CASSPLRPNYGYTF,TRBV7-9,TRBJ1-2,few
CASSEWVLRSYNEQFF,TRBV6-1,TRBJ2-1,few
CASSEGLAHTGELFF,TRBV2,TRBJ2-2,-
CASSGPGFISGNTIYF,TRBV7-9,TRBJ1-3,few